These 31 T cell receptor beta chains share one sample of origin, sequenced in a study of early T cells in non-severe SARS-CoV-2 infection. TCRdb fed the 5' RACE reads into MiXCR, producing one record per CDR3 protein. The repertoire holds tens of thousands of distinct CDR3 sequences, 13% to 15% seen once, with roughly 9.7% in the top ten. Sequencing input: whole blood. The receptor set was obtained from an adult who was a healthcare worker with PCR-confirmed SARS-CoV-2 infection or an uninfected control (not recorded which).

Many counts were recorded for this clonotype. The V call is TRBV19, the J call TRBJ1-2; D gene uncertain. Germline V gives CDR1 LNHDA, CDR2 SQIVND (reference sequence). This CDR3 has 13 amino acids. Trimming took off 2 bases at V and 8 bases at J, with 12 bases between the two ends. CDR3 protein: CASSIQWAGGYTF. The CDR3 bases are TGTGCCAGTAGTATACAGTGGGCTGGCGGCTACACCTTC.

CDR3 protein: CASSEGAYQETQYF. Written as DNA, the CDR3 is TGTGCCAGCAGTGAAGGGGCCTACCAAGAGACCCAGTACTTC. The gene calls are TRBV6-1 and TRBJ2-5; D gene ambiguous. Trimming shortened V by 1 base and J by 0 bases, and 6 bases separated the two germline ends. The CDR3 covers 14 residues. Germline CDR1 and CDR2: MNHNS and SASEGT.

This clonotype was seen a handful of times. This chain joins TRBV4-2 and TRBJ1-1, with unresolved D. Germline CDR1 reads LGHNA; CDR2 reads YNFKEQ. V lost 0 bases, J lost 4 bases, and 12 bases lay in between. The CDR3 has 15 residues. The CDR3 DNA follows: TGTGCCAGCAGCCAAGAGGGCGGGCCGGGCACTGAAGCTTTCTTT. Its protein is CASSQEGGPGTEAFF.

The chain couples TRBV19 to TRBJ2-5; the D is unclear. The CDR3 sequence is 13 residues long. The germline V and J ends were trimmed by 3 bases and 5 bases, with 10 bases remaining between them. Looked up from germline, CDR1 is LNHDA and CDR2 is SQIVND (reference sequence). CDR3 nucleotides: TGTGCCAGTAGTATCAGCAGTCGGGAGACCCAGTACTTC. Translated, it gives CASSISSRETQYF.

Note on this clonotype: This may be a read error: a much more frequent sequence differs by one nucleotide. The J gene is TRBJ1-6, the V gene TRBV7-9; D is unresolved. The CDR3 covers 16 residues. CDR1 is SEHNR, CDR2 FQNEAQ, per germline (reference sequence). The V gene lost 4 bases and the J gene lost 7 bases, with 17 bases spanning the gap. Written as DNA, the CDR3 is TGTGCCAGCAGCTCAGCCTCAATGGGTCCAAATTCACCCCTCCACTTT. Encoded protein: CASSSASMGPNSPLHF.

This clonotype was detected a few times. The V and J genes are TRBV9 and TRBJ1-1; D ambiguous. The CDR3 is 15 amino acids. Germline V CDR1 and CDR2: SGDLS, YYNGEE. Trimming took off 3 bases at V and 0 bases at J, with 12 bases between the two ends. The CDR3 coding sequence is TGTGCCAGCAGCGCCCAACCCACAGTGAACACTGAAGCTTTCTTT. This gives the protein CASSAQPTVNTEAFF.

This clonotype was counted between two and nine times. The chain links TRBV12-3 or TRBV12-4 to TRBJ1-1; unclear D gene. The CDR3 extends over 13 amino acids. Trimming removed 4 bases from V and 5 bases from J, with 11 bases in between. The CDR3 spells CASSSLVGTEAFF. In nucleotides, the CDR3 is TGTGCCAGCAGTTCTCTCGTGGGGACTGAAGCTTTCTTT.

This clonotype was recorded many times. The chain has TRBV6-6 and TRBJ2-4; the D gene could be TRBD1 or TRBD2 (5 bases each). V was pared by 2 bases and J by 0 bases, with 11 bases between. CDR1 is MNHNY and CDR2 is SVGAGI in the germline V gene (reference sequence). CDR3 length: 16 residues. CDR3: CASSYGGAVAKNIQYF. For the CDR3, the DNA is TGTGCCAGCAGTTACGGGGGAGCCGTAGCCAAAAACATTCAGTACTTC.

There are a few counts of this clonotype. The J gene is TRBJ2-7, the V gene TRBV20-1; D possibly corresponds to TRBD1 (6 bases). The CDR3 extends over 13 amino acids. CDR1 is DFQATT and CDR2 is SNEGSKA in the germline V gene (reference sequence). V was pared by 6 bases and J by 4 bases, with 16 bases between. The CDR3 DNA is TGCAGTGCCACCGGACAGCCTGGGTACGAGCAGTACTTC. Its translation is CSATGQPGYEQYF.

The genes are TRBV4-3 and TRBJ2-3; D gene unclear. This CDR3 has 13 amino acids. CDR1 is LGHNA and CDR2 is YSLEER in the germline V gene. V gave up 0 bases and J gave up 1 base, with 2 bases separating them. The CDR3 region has the DNA TGCGCCAGCAGCCAAGATGGCACAGATACGCAGTATTTT. It specifies CASSQDGTDTQYF.

This chain links TRBV20-1 with TRBJ1-4, with TRBD1 as a possible D gene (5 bases). The CDR3 spans 14 residues. Germline V gives CDR1 DFQATT, CDR2 SNEGSKA (reference sequence). Trimming left V 3 bases short and J 8 bases short, with 16 bases between. The CDR3 DNA is TGCAGTGCTAGCGCGGGGGATCCTGGGGAAAAACTGTTTTTT. This translates into CSASAGDPGEKLFF.

This clonotype was found a few times. This rearrangement joins TRBV7-2 to TRBJ2-1; 8 bases map to TRBD2. This CDR3 comprises 17 residues. The germline V gene encodes CDR1 SGHTA and CDR2 FQGNSA. After removal of 5 bases from V and 8 bases from J, the junction contained 17 bases not matched to a gene. The CDR3 here is CASSLRGSGGSPDEQFF. In DNA form, the CDR3 reads TGTGCCAGCAGCCTCCGTGGAAGCGGGGGATCTCCGGATGAGCAGTTCTTC.

The chain is built from TRBV6-6 and TRBJ2-1; 11 nucleotides match TRBD1. The CDR3 loop spans 19 amino acids. The germline gives CDR1 MNHNY, CDR2 SVGAGI (reference sequence). The V segment lost 5 bases and the J segment 2 bases; nucleotides outside the gene matches: 14. CDR3 DNA sequence: TGTGCCAGCAGTGCCCGCCCGGGGACAGGGGGTTATCCCTACAATGAGCAGTTCTTC. Translating it yields CASSARPGTGGYPYNEQFF.

The chain is built from TRBV5-1 and TRBJ2-7; D is unresolved. V lost 4 bases and J lost 0, with 11 bases in between. Germline V gene data show CDR1 as SGHRS and CDR2 as YFSETQ. The CDR3 is 14 residues long. CDR3 sequence: CASSPPGNSYEQYF. As DNA, the CDR3 is TGCGCCAGCAGCCCGCCGGGCAACTCCTACGAGCAGTACTTC. The whole variable domain, filled in from reference TRBV5-1 and TRBJ2-7, reads KAGVTQTPRYLIKTRGQQVTLSCSPISGHRSVSWYQQTPGQGLQFLFEYFSETQRNKGNFPGRFSGRQFSNSRSEMNVSTLELGDSALYLCASSPPGNSYEQYFGPGTRLTVT.

This clonotype has more than one count but fewer than ten. The chain carries TRBV6-5 and TRBJ2-5; D gene ambiguous. The CDR3 contains 13 residues. The ends were cut back, 2 bases at V and 2 bases at J, with 6 bases in the middle. CDR1 MNHEY and CDR2 SVGAGI come from the germline V gene. The CDR3 DNA follows: TGTGCCAGCAGTTACCAATATCAAGAGACCCAGTACTTC. Protein sequence: CASSYQYQETQYF.

This clonotype showed up many times. The rearrangement links TRBV7-9 to TRBJ1-2; D is undetermined. V was trimmed by 1 base and J by 6 bases, leaving 6 bases between them. This CDR3 spans 12 amino acids. The germline CDR1 and CDR2 sequences are SEHNR and FQNEAQ (reference sequence). CDR3 sequence reads: CASSLGTDGYTF. DNA for the CDR3: TGTGCCAGCAGCTTAGGTACAGATGGCTACACCTTC.

This clonotype has a count of ten or more. This sequence joins TRBV6-6 and TRBJ2-3; 8 bases are a match to TRBD2. The V gene's germline CDR1 is MNHNY and CDR2 SVGAGI (reference sequence). Unmatched junction bases numbered 4, after V lost 2 bases and J lost 0 bases. This CDR3 comprises 16 residues. Written as DNA, the CDR3 is TGTGCCAGCAGTTACACTAGCGGACCTAGCACAGATACGCAGTATTTT. Translating it yields CASSYTSGPSTDTQYF.

This clonotype was picked up a small number of times. This rearrangement joins TRBV6-1 to TRBJ1-2; 8 bases agree with TRBD1. The V and J ends lost 2 bases and 2 bases, in that order; junction bases with no gene match: 4. Germline V gene lookup returns CDR1 MNHNS and CDR2 SASEGT. The length of the CDR3 is 15 residues. The CDR3 coding sequence is TGTGCCAGCAGTGAAACGACAGGGGCGAACTATGGCTACACCTTC. Protein product: CASSETTGANYGYTF.

The chain couples TRBV29-1 to TRBJ2-7; 9 nucleotides agree with TRBD1. CDR1 is SQVTM and CDR2 is ANQGSEA in the germline V gene. The junction had 10 bases not matched to a gene; V was cut back by 6 bases and J by 7 bases. The CDR3 is 13 amino acids. This CDR3 reads CSVAPTGGGEQYF. The CDR3 coding sequence is TGCAGCGTAGCCCCGACAGGGGGAGGGGAGCAGTACTTC.

This clonotype was observed many times. The chain uses TRBV12-3 or TRBV12-4 and TRBJ1-2, with 7 bases identical to TRBD1. There are 13 residues in the CDR3. V lost 5 bases and J lost 5; bases outside the gene matches: 5. This CDR3 reads CASSQGQTYGYTF. CDR3 in DNA: TGTGCCAGCAGTCAGGGACAGACGTATGGCTACACCTTC.

This clonotype was counted only a few times. This chain connects TRBV9 to TRBJ2-1; D is possibly TRBD2 (7 bases). This CDR3 is 16 amino acids long. Germline V gene lookup returns CDR1 SGDLS and CDR2 YYNGEE. Trimming removed 6 bases at V and 6 bases at J, with 22 bases between. CDR3 in DNA: TGTGCCAGCACGCAAGGAGGGGGGGCCCTAGGCAATGAGCAGTTCTTC. Its translation: CASTQGGGALGNEQFF.

The V and J genes are TRBV20-1 and TRBJ2-1, with 7 bases matching TRBD1. The V gene end was trimmed by 1 base and the J gene end by 2 bases; junction bases not matched to a gene: 8. Germline CDR1 is DFQATT and CDR2 is SNEGSKA (reference sequence). The CDR3 is 16 amino acids. CDR3 residues: CSARVFDRAAYNEQFF. The CDR3 coding sequence is TGCAGTGCTAGAGTTTTCGACAGGGCCGCCTACAATGAGCAGTTCTTC.

There are many counts of this clonotype. This chain's CDR3 is CAISSPGGEIYGYTF. Written as DNA, the CDR3 is TGTGCCATCAGTAGTCCCGGGGGCGAAATCTATGGCTACACCTTC. V is TRBV10-3 and J is TRBJ1-2; possible D gene TRBD1, 6 bases. Germline assignment: CDR1 ENHRY and CDR2 SYGVKD. The CDR3 loop spans 15 amino acids. V was trimmed by 5 bases and J by 4 bases, leaving 17 bases between them.

The chain combines TRBV28 with TRBJ2-7; D perhaps matches TRBD2 (6 bases). Germline CDR1 and CDR2: MDHEN and SYDVKM. The V end was cut by 3 bases, the J end by 0 bases, with 9 bases between. The CDR3 has 14 residues. CDR3 DNA sequence: TGTGCCAGCAGTTTTGCGGGGCGCTCCTACGAGCAGTACTTC. Translated, it gives CASSFAGRSYEQYF. Using reference TRBV28 and TRBJ2-7 for the parts outside the CDR3, the full variable domain is DVKVTQSSRYLVKRTGEKVFLECVQDMDHENMFWYRQDPGLGLRLIYFSYDVKMKEKGDIPEGYSVSREKKERFSLILESASTNQTSMYLCASSFAGRSYEQYFGPGTRLTVT.

This clonotype was seen more than once but under ten times. The chain is built from TRBV29-1 and TRBJ1-1, with 11 bases aligning to TRBD1. The CDR3 totals 16 residues. Losses at the gene ends were 5 bases for V and 0 bases for J; bases not matched to a gene: 8. From germline, CDR1 is SQVTM and CDR2 ANQGSEA. The CDR3: CSVLPGQGGMNTEAFF. For the CDR3, the DNA is TGCAGCGTTCTCCCGGGACAGGGGGGAATGAACACTGAAGCTTTCTTT.

The V and J genes are TRBV9 and TRBJ2-1; 8 nucleotides agree with TRBD1. CDR1 and CDR2 (germline): SGDLS, YYNGEE. CDR3 length: 15 residues. J lost 4 bases, V lost 0 bases, and 3 bases had no gene match. CDR3 sequence reads: CASSVGTGQYNEQFF. The CDR3 region has the DNA TGTGCCAGCAGCGTAGGGACAGGGCAATACAATGAGCAGTTCTTC.

This clonotype appeared a few times. The chain uses TRBV29-1 and TRBJ2-1, with no clear D. This CDR3 has 14 amino acids. Between the trimmed V and J ends, which lost 1 base and 0 bases, there was a span of 7 bases. The germline V gene has CDR1 SQVTM and CDR2 ANQGSEA. DNA for the CDR3: TGCAGCGTTGAAGGGCAGAGCTCCTACAATGAGCAGTTCTTC. It translates to CSVEGQSSYNEQFF.

This clonotype was counted ten times or more. The chain combines TRBV10-3 with TRBJ1-6, with 8 nucleotides matching TRBD1. Germline V gene lookup returns CDR1 ENHRY and CDR2 SYGVKD. Trimming at V came to 0 bases and at J to 7 bases, leaving 5 bases not matched to a gene. The CDR3 covers 16 residues. DNA for the CDR3: TGTGCCATCAGTGAGTCATCAGGGGGCGAGAATTCACCCCTCCACTTT. This translates into CAISESSGGENSPLHF.

This chain connects TRBV5-1 to TRBJ2-2; 7 bases fit TRBD2. V was pared by 3 bases and J by 4 bases, with 6 bases of the junction left unmatched. This CDR3 has 15 amino acids. Germline V lookup: CDR1 SGHRS, CDR2 YFSETQ. CDR3 sequence reads: CASSSLADPTGELFF. The CDR3 coding sequence is TGCGCCAGCAGCTCCCTAGCGGACCCCACCGGGGAGCTGTTTTTT.

V gene TRBV4-2 combines with J gene TRBJ1-2; D is perhaps TRBD1 (5 bases). This CDR3 is built from 15 residues. CDR1 is LGHNA and CDR2 is YNFKEQ in the germline V gene. Trimming took 0 bases from V and 3 from J, leaving 11 bases between them. The CDR3: CASSQDVGTHYGYTF. The CDR3 DNA is TGTGCCAGCAGCCAAGATGTAGGGACCCACTATGGCTACACCTTC.

This clonotype was recorded a few times. The V gene is TRBV7-8, the J gene TRBJ1-2; D not resolved. This CDR3 contains 12 residues. The V gene's germline CDR1 is SGHVS and CDR2 FQNEAQ. V was shortened by 1 base and J by 1 base, with 1 base between the two germline ends. Written as DNA, the CDR3 is TGTGCCAGCAGCTTAGATAACTATGGCTACACCTTC. Translation: CASSLDNYGYTF.